The present T cell receptor (beta chain) was sequenced within a study of beta chain features in type 1 diabetes. Study outcomes and limitations: The naive, central memory and Treg TCRB repertoires showed an apparent similarity that was greater among patients than among healthy donors.

Reverse transcription of all isolated RNA meant that expressed TCRB transcripts were sequenced. Only in-frame clones appear in the TCRdb table, and some are missing; sequencing was by immunoSEQ multiplex PCR. The sample includes hundreds of thousands of clones, about a sixth of them seen just once. For this clone: Antigen unknown.

CDR3 length equals 14 residues. CDR1 LGHNA and CDR2 YSLEER come from the germline V gene. V gave up 1 base and J gave up 8 bases, with 13 bases separating them. The sample taken for sequencing was naive CD4+ T cells from blood. The receptor was isolated from a man younger than 35 in good health. This chain links TRBV4-3 with TRBJ2-3; tentative D call: TRBD2 (6 bases). CDR3 nucleotides: TGCGCCAGCAGCCAAGGGGGGACTTTAGGTACGCAGTATTTT. Translated: CASSQGGTLGTQYF.